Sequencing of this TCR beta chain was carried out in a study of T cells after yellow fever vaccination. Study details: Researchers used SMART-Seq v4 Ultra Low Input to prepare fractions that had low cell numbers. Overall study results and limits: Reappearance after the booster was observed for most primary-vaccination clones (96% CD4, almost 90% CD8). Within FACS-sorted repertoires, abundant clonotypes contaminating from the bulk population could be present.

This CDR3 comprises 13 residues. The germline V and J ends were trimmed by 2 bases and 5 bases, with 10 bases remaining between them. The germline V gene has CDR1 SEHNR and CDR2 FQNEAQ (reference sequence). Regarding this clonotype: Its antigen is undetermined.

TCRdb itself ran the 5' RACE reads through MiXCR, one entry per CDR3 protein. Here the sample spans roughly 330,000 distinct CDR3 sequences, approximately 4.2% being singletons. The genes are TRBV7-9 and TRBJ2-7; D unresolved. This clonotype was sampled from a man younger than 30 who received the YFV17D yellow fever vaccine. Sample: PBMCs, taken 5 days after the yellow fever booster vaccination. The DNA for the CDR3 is TGTGCCAGCAGCTTATTGAGCGTCCACGAGCAGTACTTC. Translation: CASSLLSVHEQYF.